This TCR beta chain was identified during a study of Graves' ophthalmopathy and Graves' hyperthyroidism. Study information: Investigators collected peripheral blood at initial diagnosis, before any treatment was given.

For repertoire sequencing, the TCR beta CDR3 regions were amplified from RNA transcripts. Scientists carried out first-round RT-PCR using HTBI primers and then a second-round multiplex PCR. Each CDR3 protein is one row after TCRdb ran MiXCR on the multiplex PCR reads. The sample holds about 620,000 distinct CDR3 sequences, 22% seen once. New diagnoses, under 2 months' duration, and ages 18 to 65 characterized the hyperthyroidism patients. Diagnostic conclusions were grounded in clinical symptoms, serum thyroxine, TRAb, thyroid ultrasound and orbital computed tomography. From fresh peripheral blood, around 10 ml in volume, the PBMCs were obtained. In this sample, this clonotype turned up a few times. The CDR3 sequence is 14 residues long. V was clipped by 6 bases and J by 5 bases, with 17 bases between them. The germline CDR1 and CDR2 sequences are KGHSH and LQKENI.

The TCR originated in a woman aged 18-29 years with stable Graves' hyperthyroidism. Some clones in this sample may be carry-over from other donors' samples. The material sequenced was peripheral blood. The rearrangement uses TRBV18 and TRBJ2-7; D is unclear. The CDR3 DNA reads as TGTGCCAGCTCCGGTGCGGACCGCCCCGACGAGCAGTACTTC. Protein product: CASSGADRPDEQYF.